These T cell receptor beta chains were read from a single sample in a study of cytomegalovirus exposure and HLA in healthy donors. Clones were sequenced by immunoSEQ multiplex PCR, and TCRdb holds only the in-frame ones, with some missing. The repertoire holds about 130,000 clones, with 75% to 90% as singletons. Sequenced material: PBMCs. These receptors originate from a woman in her thirties or forties in good health and CMV-seronegative. Each CDR3 is given with its conserved first and last residue.

TRBV19	CASSTTGGPQHF
TRBV27	CASSYDATVNYGYTF
TRBV7-8	CASSLNVGQAGENIQYF
TRBV2	CASSVGRETEAFF
TRBV19	CASSMAPRGEQYF
TRBV6-5	CASSWRTGDIQYF
TRBV11-1	CASSLGRQGASNEQFF
TRBV7-6	CASSYLYSRQGWNEQYF
TRBV5-1	CASSLAGTANTEAFF
TRBV2	CASSGSSESYNEQFF
TRBV7-9	CASSTSAVTKGPYEQYF
TRBV5-1	CASSLQRGTQETQYF
TRBV4-3	CASSQNTGTNSPLHF
TRBV7-6	CASRDRGSQYF
TRBV10-3	CAISGARGLNTEAFF
TRBV19	CASSITGERETQYF
TRBV4-3	CASSQDLSARAGNTIYF
TRBV5-6	CASSGDGGGGHEQFF
TRBV15	CATKRTSGSTDTQYF
TRBV2	CASQLRKTGSYNEQFF
TRBV9	CASSVGAAGRAKNIQYF
TRBV4-1	CASSQERTNLNEQFF
TRBV28	CASSSGAVQPHHF
TRBV6-5	CASSYGQNTEAFF
TRBV5-4	CASSPFRGGTEAFF
TRBV27	CASSLAGTGLEKLFF
TRBV2	CASRVDRENTEAFF
TRBV6-6	CASSPPDRESPGYTF
TRBV19	CASMERLNTEAFF
TRBV28	CASSLTTSASEQYF
TRBV5-1	CASSLKGENIQYF
TRBV28	CASGLWGQASYEQYF
TRBV29-1	CSVSTGRAIQYF
TRBV7-2	CASSPWEGVNYGYTF
TRBV14	CASSRMGLDLYEQYF
TRBV18	CASTGVYQETQYF
TRBV6-1	CASSTGGTEAFF
TRBV6-5	CASSQGGTTYEQYF
TRBV25-1	CASSALRQGLNTGELFF
TRBV7-6	CASSLGTAGTEAFF
TRBV6-5	CASSARWPTGAFF
TRBV6-5	CASSDRGSYNEQFF
TRBV7-9	CSSSPQTGADTEAFF
TRBV6-5	CASSLDRANYGYTF
TRBV15	CATSRVTGNQETQYF
TRBV27	CASSGQADQPQHF
TRBV28	CASRVGQRTYGYTF
TRBV7-6	CASSLVASEVPPLVEQYF
TRBV4-1	CASSQPIAGARYEQYF
TRBV27	CASSRVGEGRADTQYF
TRBV15	CATSREETPTYEQYF
TRBV6-5	CASTGGDYTYEQYF